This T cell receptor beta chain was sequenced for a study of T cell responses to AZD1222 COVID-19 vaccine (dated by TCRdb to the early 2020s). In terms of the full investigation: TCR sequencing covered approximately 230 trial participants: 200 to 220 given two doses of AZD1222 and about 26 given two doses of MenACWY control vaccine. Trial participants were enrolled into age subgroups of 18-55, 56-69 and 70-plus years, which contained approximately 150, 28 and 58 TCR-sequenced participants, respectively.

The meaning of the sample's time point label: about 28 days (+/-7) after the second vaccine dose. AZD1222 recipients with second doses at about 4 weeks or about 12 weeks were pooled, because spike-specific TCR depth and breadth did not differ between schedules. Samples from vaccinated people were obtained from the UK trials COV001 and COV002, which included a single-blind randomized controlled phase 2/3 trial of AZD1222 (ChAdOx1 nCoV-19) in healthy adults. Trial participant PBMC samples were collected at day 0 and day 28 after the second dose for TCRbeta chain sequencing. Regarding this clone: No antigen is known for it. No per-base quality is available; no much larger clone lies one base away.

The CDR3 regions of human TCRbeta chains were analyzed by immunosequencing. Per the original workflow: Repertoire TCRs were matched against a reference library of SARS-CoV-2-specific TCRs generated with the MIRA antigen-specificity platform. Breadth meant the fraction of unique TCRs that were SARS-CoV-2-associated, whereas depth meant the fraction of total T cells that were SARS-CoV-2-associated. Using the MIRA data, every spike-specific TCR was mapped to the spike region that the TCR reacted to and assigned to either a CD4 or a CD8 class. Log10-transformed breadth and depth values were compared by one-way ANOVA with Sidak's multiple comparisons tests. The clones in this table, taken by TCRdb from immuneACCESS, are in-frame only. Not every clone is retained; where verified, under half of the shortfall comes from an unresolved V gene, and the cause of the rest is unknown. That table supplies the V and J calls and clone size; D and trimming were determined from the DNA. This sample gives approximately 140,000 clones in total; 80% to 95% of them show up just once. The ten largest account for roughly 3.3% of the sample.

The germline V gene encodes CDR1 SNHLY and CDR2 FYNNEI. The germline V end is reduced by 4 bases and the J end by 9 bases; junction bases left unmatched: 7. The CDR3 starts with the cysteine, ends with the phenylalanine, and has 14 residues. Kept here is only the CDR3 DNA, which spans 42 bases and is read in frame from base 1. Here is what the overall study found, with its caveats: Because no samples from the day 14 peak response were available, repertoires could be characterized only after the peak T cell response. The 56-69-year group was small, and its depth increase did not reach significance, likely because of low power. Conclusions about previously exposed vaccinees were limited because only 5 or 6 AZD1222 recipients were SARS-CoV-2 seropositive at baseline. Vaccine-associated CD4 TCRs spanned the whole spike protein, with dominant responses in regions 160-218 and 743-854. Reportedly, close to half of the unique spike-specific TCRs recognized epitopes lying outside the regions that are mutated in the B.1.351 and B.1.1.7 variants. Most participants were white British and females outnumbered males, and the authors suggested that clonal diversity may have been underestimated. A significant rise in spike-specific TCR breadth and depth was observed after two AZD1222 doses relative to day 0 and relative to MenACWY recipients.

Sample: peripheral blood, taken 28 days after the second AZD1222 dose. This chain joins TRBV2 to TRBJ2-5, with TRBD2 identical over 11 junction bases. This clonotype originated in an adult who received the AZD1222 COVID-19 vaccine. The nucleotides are TGTGCCAGCAGTGTGATAGCGGGAGGGCATTCCCAGTACTTC. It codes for CASSVIAGGHSQYF.